This TCR beta chain was captured by sequencing in a study of T cell changes during pregnancy in multiple sclerosis. The V gene's germline CDR1 is SGHVS and CDR2 FNYEAQ. J was trimmed by 8 bases and V by 6 bases; bases with no gene match: 13. The CDR3 runs to 16 residues. Using immunoSEQ multiplex PCR, the repertoire was profiled, and TCRdb retains in-frame clones only, with some absent. The sample yields about 83,000 clones, roughly nine tenths seen once. This sequence originates from a female donor in good health, serving as a control in a pregnancy study. Some clones in this sample may be carry-over from other donors' samples. Sequencing used PBMCs, obtained in the first trimester of pregnancy. The chain combines TRBV7-6 with TRBJ1-4; 9 nucleotides line up with TRBD1. In nucleotides, the CDR3 is TGTGCCAGCAGTTACGGTCAGACAGGGGGGCTGGAAAAACTGTTTTTT. Translating gives CASSYGQTGGLEKLFF.